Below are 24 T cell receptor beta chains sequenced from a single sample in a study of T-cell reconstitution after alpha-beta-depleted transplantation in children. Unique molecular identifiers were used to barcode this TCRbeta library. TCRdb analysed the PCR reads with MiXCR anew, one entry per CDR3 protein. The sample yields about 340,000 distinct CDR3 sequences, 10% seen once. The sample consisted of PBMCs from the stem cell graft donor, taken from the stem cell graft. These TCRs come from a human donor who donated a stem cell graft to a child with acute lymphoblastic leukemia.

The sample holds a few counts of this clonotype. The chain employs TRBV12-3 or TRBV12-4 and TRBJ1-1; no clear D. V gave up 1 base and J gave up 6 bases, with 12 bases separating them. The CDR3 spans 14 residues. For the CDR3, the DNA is TGTGCCAGCAGTTTAGTCCCGTCAAGCGCTGAAGCTTTCTTT. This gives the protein CASSLVPSSAEAFF.

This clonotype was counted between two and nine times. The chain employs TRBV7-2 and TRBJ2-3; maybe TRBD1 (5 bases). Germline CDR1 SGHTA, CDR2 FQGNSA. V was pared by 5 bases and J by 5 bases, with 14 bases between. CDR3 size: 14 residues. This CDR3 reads CASSPKWGEDTQYF. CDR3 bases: TGTGCCAGCAGCCCAAAATGGGGCGAAGATACGCAGTATTTT.

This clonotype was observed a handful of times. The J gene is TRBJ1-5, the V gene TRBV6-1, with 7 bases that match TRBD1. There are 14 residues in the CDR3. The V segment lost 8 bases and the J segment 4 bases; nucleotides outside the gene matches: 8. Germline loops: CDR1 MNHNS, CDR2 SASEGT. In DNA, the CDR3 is TGTGCCAGCGGGCCGGGGACAGCTAATCAGCCCCAGCATTTT. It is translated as CASGPGTANQPQHF.

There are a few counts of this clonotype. The CDR3 sequence: CATTSPFRSGSFEQYF. DNA for the CDR3: TGTGCCACCACCTCACCTTTTAGAAGCGGGAGCTTCGAGCAGTACTTC. The genes are TRBV24-1 and TRBJ2-7; 8 bases fit TRBD2. Losses at the gene ends were 8 bases for V and 6 bases for J; bases not matched to a gene: 17. The CDR3 covers 16 residues. Germline-derived CDR1 and CDR2 are KGHDR and SFDVKD.

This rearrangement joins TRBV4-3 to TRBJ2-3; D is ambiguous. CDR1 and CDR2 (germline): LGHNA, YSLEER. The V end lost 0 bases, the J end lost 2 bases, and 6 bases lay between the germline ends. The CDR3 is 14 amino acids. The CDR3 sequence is CASSQDRATDTQYF. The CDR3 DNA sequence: TGCGCCAGCAGCCAAGATAGGGCCACAGATACGCAGTATTTT.

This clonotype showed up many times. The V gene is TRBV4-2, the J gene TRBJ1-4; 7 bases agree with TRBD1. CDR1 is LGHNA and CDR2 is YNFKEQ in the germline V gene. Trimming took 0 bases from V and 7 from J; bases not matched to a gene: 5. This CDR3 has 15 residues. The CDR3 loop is CASSQDGTAIEKLFF. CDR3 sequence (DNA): TGTGCCAGCAGCCAAGATGGGACAGCGATTGAAAAACTGTTTTTT.

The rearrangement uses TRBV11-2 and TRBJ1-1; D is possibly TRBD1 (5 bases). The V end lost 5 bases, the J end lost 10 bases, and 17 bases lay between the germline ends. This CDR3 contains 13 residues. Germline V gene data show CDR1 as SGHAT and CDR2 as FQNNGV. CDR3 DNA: TGTGCCAGCAGCCCACACCAGGTGGGGGGAGCTTTCTTT. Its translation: CASSPHQVGGAFF.

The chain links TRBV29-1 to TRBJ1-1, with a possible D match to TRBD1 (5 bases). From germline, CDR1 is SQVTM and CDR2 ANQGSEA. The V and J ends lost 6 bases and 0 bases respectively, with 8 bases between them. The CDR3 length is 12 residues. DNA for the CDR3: TGCAGCGTGAGGGGACTGAACACTGAAGCTTTCTTT. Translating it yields CSVRGLNTEAFF. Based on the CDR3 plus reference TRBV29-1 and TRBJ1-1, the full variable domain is SAVISQKPSRDICQRGTSLTIQCQVDSQVTMMFWYRQQPGQSLTLIATANQGSEATYESGFVIDKFPISRPNLTFSTLTVSNMSPEDSSIYLCSVRGLNTEAFFGQGTRLTVV.

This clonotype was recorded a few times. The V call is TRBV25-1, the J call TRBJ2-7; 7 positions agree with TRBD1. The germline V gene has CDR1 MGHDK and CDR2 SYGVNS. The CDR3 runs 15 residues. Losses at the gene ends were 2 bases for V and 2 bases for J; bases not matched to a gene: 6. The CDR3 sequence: CASSETGTDPYEQYF. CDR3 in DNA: TGTGCCAGCAGTGAAACCGGGACAGACCCCTACGAGCAGTACTTC.

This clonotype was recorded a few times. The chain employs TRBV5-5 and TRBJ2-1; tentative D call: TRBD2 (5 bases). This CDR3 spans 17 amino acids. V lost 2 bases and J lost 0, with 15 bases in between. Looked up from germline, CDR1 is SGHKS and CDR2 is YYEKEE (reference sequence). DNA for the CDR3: TGTGCCAGCAGCTTTCCCCGACATGGGAGCTCCTACAATGAGCAGTTCTTC. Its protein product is CASSFPRHGSSYNEQFF.

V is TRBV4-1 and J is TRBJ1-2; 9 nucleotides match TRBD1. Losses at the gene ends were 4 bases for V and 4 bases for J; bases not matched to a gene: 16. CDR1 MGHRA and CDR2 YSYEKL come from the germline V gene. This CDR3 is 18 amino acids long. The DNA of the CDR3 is TGCGCCAGCAGCCCAAGTTCTGCCGGGACAGGGATCTCCTATGGCTACACCTTC. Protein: CASSPSSAGTGISYGYTF.

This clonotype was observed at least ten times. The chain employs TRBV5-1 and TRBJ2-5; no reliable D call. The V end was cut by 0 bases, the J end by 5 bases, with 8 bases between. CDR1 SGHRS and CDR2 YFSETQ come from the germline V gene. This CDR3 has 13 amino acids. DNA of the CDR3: TGCGCCAGCAGCTTGGAAGGCGCGGAGACCCAGTACTTC. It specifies CASSLEGAETQYF.

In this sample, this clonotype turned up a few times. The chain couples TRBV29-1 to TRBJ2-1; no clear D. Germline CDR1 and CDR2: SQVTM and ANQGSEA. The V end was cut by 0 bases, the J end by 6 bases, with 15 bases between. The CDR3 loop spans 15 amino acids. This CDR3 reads CSVEDFEVQVNEQFF. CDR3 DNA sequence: TGCAGCGTTGAAGATTTCGAGGTGCAGGTCAATGAGCAGTTCTTC.

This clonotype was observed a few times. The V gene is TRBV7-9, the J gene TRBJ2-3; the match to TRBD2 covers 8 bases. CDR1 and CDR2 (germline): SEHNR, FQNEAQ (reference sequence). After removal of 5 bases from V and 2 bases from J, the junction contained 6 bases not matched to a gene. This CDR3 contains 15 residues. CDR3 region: CASSRSGTSTDTQYF. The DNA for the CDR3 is TGTGCCAGCAGCCGTAGCGGGACCTCCACAGATACGCAGTATTTT. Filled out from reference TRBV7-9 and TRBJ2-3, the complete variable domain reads DTGVSQNPRHKITKRGQNVTFRCDPISEHNRLYWYRQTLGQGPEFLTYFQNEAQLEKSRLLSDRFSAERPKGSFSTLEIQRTEQGDSAMYLCASSRSGTSTDTQYFGPGTRLTVL.

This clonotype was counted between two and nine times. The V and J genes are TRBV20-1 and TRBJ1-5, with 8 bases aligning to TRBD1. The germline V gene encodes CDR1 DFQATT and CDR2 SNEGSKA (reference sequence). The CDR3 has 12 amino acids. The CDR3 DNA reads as TGCAGCTTGCGACAGGGGAATCAGCCCCAGCATTTT. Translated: CSLRQGNQPQHF.

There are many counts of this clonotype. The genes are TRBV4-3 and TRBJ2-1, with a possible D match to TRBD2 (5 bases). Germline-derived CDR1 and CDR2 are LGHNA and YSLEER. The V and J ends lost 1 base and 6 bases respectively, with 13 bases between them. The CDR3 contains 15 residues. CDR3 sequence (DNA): TGCGCCAGCAGCCAAGGTCGTGGGAGTGTCAATGAGCAGTTCTTC. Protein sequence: CASSQGRGSVNEQFF.

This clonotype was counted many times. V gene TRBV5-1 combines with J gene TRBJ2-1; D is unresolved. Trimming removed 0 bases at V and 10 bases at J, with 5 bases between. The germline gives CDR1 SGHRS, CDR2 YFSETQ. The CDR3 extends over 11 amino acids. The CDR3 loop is CASSLDGEQFF. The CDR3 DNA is TGCGCCAGCAGCTTGGACGGGGAGCAGTTCTTC.

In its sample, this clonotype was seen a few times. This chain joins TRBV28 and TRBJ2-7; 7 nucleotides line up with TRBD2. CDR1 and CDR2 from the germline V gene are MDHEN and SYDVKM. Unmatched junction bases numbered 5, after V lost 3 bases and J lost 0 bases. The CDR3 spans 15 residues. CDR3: CASSFRGRVSYEQYF. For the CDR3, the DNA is TGTGCCAGCAGTTTCCGTGGGAGGGTCTCCTACGAGCAGTACTTC. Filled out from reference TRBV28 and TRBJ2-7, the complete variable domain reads DVKVTQSSRYLVKRTGEKVFLECVQDMDHENMFWYRQDPGLGLRLIYFSYDVKMKEKGDIPEGYSVSREKKERFSLILESASTNQTSMYLCASSFRGRVSYEQYFGPGTRLTVT.

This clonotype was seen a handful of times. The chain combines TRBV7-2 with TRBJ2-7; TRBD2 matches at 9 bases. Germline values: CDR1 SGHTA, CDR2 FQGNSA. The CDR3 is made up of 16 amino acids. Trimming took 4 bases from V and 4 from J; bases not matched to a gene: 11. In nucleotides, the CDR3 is TGTGCCAGCAGCTCCGACTTAGCGGGAGAAAAGTACGAGCAGTACTTC. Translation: CASSSDLAGEKYEQYF.

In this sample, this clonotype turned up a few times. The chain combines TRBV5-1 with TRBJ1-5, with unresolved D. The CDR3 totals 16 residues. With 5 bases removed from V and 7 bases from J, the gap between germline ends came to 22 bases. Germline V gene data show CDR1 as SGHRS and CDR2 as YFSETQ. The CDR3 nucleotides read TGCGCCAGCAGAACCTCCATCCTACCTCCGGGGCAGCCCCAGCATTTT. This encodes CASRTSILPPGQPQHF.

The CDR3 here is CSVGTSGVREQYF. CDR3 in DNA: TGCAGCGTTGGGACTAGCGGGGTACGAGAGCAGTACTTC. The genes are TRBV29-1 and TRBJ2-7; the match to TRBD2 covers 12 bases. This CDR3 region has 13 residues. The V and J ends lost 4 bases and 7 bases, in that order; junction bases with no gene match: 5. Germline V lookup: CDR1 SQVTM, CDR2 ANQGSEA.

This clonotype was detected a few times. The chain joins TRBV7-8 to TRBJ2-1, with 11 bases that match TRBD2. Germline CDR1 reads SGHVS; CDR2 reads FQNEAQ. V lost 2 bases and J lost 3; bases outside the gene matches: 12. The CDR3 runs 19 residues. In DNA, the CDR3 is TGTGCCAGCAGCTTATCGACTAGCGGGGACCTCCCCTACTACAATGAGCAGTTCTTC. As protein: CASSLSTSGDLPYYNEQFF.

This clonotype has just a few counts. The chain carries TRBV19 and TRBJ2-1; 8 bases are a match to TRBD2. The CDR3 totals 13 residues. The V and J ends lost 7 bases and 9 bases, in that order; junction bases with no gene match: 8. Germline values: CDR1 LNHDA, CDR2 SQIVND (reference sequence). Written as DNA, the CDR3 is TGTGCCAGTAAGCGCGACGGGAGGGGTGAGCAGTTCTTC. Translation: CASKRDGRGEQFF.

CDR3 sequence (DNA): TGTGCCAGCAGCTTATCGGTTAGCGGGAGGAGCGAGCAGTACTTC. Protein sequence: CASSLSVSGRSEQYF. The chain employs TRBV7-9 and TRBJ2-7; 10 nucleotides line up with TRBD2. V lost 2 bases, J lost 6 bases, and 7 bases stayed unmatched. Germline-derived CDR1 and CDR2 are SEHNR and FQNEAQ (reference sequence). The CDR3 extends over 15 amino acids.